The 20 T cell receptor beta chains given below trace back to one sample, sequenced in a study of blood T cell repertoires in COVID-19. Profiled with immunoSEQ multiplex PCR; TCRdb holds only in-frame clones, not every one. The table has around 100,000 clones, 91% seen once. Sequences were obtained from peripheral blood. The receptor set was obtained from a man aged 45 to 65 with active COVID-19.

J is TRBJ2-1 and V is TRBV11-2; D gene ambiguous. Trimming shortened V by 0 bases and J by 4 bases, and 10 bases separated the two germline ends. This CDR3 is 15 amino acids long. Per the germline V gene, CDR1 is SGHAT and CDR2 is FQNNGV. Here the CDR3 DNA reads TGTGCCAGCAGCTTAGATTTCGGGTATTACAATGAGCAGTTCTTC. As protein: CASSLDFGYYNEQFF.

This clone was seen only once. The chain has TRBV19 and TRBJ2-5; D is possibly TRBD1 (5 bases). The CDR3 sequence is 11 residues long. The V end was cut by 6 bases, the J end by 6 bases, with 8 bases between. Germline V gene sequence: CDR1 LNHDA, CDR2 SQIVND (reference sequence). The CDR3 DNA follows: TGTGCCAGTAGGGACATCAAGACCCAGTACTTC. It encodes CASRDIKTQYF.

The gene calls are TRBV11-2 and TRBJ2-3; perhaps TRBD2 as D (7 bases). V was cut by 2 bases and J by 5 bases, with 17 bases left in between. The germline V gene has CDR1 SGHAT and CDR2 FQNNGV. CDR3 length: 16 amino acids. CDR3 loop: CASSLRGGGEIDTQYF. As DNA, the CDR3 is TGTGCCAGCAGCTTAAGGGGGGGAGGGGAGATAGATACGCAGTATTTT.

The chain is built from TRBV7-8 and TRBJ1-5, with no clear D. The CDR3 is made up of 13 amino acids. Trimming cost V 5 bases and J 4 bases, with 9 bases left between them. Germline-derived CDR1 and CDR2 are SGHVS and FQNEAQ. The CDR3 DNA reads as TGTGCCAGCAGCCACGGAGAAAATCAGCCCCAGCATTTT. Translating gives CASSHGENQPQHF.

The CDR3 reads CASSFQQGDNEKLFF. In DNA form, the CDR3 reads TGCGCCAGCAGCTTCCAACAGGGGGATAATGAAAAACTGTTTTTT. This rearrangement joins TRBV5-1 to TRBJ1-4; 8 nucleotides align to TRBD1. The CDR3 length is 15 residues. V shed 2 bases and J 4 bases; nucleotides not matched to a gene: 4. Per the germline V gene, CDR1 is SGHRS and CDR2 is YFSETQ.

The CDR3 DNA is TGTGCCAGCAGTTACTCCCCCCCGGGGGGCTACACCTTC. Protein: CASSYSPPGGYTF. The genes are TRBV6-5 and TRBJ1-2; D gene ambiguous. The germline CDR1 and CDR2 sequences are MNHEY and SVGAGI. The germline V and J ends were trimmed by 0 bases and 8 bases, with 10 bases remaining between them. This CDR3 is built from 13 residues.

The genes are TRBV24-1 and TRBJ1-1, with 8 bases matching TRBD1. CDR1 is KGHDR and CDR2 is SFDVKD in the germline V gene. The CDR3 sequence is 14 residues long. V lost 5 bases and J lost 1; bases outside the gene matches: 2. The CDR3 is CATSVGTGNTEAFF. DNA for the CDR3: TGTGCCACCAGTGTCGGGACAGGGAACACTGAAGCTTTCTTT.

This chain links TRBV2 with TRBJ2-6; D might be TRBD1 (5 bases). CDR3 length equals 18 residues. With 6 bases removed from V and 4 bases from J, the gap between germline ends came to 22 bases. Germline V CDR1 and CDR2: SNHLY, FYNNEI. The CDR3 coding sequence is TGTGCCAGCAGACAGGTGAAACAAAGAACTTACGGGGCCAACGTCCTGACTTTC. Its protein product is CASRQVKQRTYGANVLTF.

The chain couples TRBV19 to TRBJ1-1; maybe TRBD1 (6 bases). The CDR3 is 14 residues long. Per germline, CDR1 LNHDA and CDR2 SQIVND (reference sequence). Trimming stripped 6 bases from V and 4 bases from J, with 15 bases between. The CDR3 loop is CASSTGTRITEAFF. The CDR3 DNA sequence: TGTGCCAGTAGCACCGGGACACGGATCACTGAAGCTTTCTTT.

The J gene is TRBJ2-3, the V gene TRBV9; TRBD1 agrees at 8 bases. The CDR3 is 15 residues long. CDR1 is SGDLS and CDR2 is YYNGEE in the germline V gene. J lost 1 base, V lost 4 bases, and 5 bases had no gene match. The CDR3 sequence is CASSNGQGGTDTQYF. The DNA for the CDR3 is TGTGCCAGCAGCAACGGACAGGGAGGCACAGATACGCAGTATTTT.

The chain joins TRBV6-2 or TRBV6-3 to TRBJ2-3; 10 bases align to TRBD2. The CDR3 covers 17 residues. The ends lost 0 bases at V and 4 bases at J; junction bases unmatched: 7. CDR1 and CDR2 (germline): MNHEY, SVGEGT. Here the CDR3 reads CASSYSPLAGAADTQYF. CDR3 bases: TGTGCCAGCAGTTACTCTCCGCTAGCGGGGGCAGCAGATACGCAGTATTTT.

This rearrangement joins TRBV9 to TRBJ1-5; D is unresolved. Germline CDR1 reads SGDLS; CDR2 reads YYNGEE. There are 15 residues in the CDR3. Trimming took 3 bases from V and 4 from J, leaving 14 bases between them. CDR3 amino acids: CASSASGGGNQPQHF. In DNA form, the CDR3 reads TGTGCCAGCAGCGCCTCGGGTGGTGGTAATCAGCCCCAGCATTTT.

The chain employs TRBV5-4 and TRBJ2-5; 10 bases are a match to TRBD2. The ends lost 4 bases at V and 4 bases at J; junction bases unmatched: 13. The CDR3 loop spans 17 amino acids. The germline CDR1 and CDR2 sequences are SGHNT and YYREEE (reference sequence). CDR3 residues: CASSRAASGSKGETQYF. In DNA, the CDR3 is TGTGCCAGCAGCCGGGCGGCTAGCGGGAGTAAAGGAGAGACCCAGTACTTC.

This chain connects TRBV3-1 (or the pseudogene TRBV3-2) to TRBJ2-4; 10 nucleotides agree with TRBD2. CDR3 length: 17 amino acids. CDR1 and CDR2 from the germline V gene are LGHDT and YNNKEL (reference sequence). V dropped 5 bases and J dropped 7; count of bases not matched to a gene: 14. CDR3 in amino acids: CASSSQGAGGPSNIQYF. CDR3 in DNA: TGTGCCAGCAGCTCCCAGGGAGCGGGAGGGCCCTCGAACATTCAGTACTTC.

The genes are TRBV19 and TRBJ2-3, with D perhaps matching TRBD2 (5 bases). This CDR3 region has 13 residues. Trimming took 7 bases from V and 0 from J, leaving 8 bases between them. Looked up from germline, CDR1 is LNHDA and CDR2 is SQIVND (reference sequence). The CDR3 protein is CASKRQSTDTQYF. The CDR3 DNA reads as TGTGCCAGTAAGCGGCAGAGCACAGATACGCAGTATTTT.

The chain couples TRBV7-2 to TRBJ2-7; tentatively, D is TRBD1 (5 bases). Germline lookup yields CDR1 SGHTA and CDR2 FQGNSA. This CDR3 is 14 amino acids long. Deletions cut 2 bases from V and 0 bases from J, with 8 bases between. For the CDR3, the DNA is TGTGCCAGCAGCTTAACAGGCACCTCCTACGAGCAGTACTTC. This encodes CASSLTGTSYEQYF.

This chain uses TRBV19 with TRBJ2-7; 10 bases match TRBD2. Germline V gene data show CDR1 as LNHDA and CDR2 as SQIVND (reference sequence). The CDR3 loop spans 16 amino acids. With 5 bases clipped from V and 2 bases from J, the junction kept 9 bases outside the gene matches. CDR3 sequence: CASSDPAGGQTYEQYF. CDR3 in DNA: TGTGCCAGTAGTGACCCAGCGGGGGGGCAGACCTACGAGCAGTACTTC.

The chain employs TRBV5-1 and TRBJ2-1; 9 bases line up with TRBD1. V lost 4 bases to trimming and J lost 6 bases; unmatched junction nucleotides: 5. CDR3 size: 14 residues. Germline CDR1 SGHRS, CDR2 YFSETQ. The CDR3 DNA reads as TGCGCCAGCAGCCCGAGACAGGGGGTCAATGAGCAGTTCTTC. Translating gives CASSPRQGVNEQFF.

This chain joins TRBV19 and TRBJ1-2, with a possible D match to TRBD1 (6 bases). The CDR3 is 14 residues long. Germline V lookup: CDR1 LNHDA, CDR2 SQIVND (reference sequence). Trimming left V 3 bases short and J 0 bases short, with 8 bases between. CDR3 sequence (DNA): TGTGCCAGTAGTATCGGGACAACTAACTATGGCTACACCTTC. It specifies CASSIGTTNYGYTF.

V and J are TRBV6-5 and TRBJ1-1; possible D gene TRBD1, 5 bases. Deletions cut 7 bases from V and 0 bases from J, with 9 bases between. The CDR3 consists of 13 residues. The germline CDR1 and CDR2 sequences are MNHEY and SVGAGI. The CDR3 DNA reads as TGTGCCAGCACCTTGACAGTGAACACTGAAGCTTTCTTT. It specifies CASTLTVNTEAFF.